This T cell receptor beta chain was observed in a study of radiotherapy plus CTLA-4 blockade in lung cancer. Background on the study: Objective responses emerged in around 19% of patients, and roughly 30% attained disease control.

Sequencing used immunoSEQ multiplex PCR; TCRdb keeps in-frame clones, though not all of them. Of tens of thousands of clones listed, 84% are singletons. Study-level findings and limits: After radiotherapy and ipilimumab, tumor-derived clones expanded in peripheral blood. In blood, early T cell clone dynamics reportedly predicted response best, together with interferon-beta.

Details on this clone: Its antigen is not known.

The source of this sequence is a human donor with non-small cell lung cancer who had stable disease on radiotherapy plus ipilimumab. This specimen consisted of peripheral blood, obtained from a patient treated with radiotherapy plus ipilimumab.

This CDR3 is CASNRAGYNEQFF. CDR3 nucleotides: TGTGCCAGCAATAGGGCGGGGTACAATGAGCAGTTCTTC. The chain joins TRBV27 to TRBJ2-1, with D possibly being TRBD2 (6 bases). This CDR3 is built from 13 residues. Trimming took 7 bases from V and 4 from J, leaving 11 bases between them. Germline lookup yields CDR1 MNHEY and CDR2 SMNVEV (reference sequence).